These T cell receptor beta chains were read from a single sample in a study of T cells in Graves' hyperthyroidism and ophthalmopathy. Via MiXCR, TCRdb re-called the multiplex PCR reads, giving one row per CDR3 protein. The data show around 250,000 distinct CDR3 sequences, about a sixth seen once. Sequencing used blood. The receptors were sampled from a woman aged 18-29 years with Graves' ophthalmopathy. The CDR3 runs from the conserved cysteine through the conserved F or W. D genes are given only for firm matches. Some rows have no size entry. The others give once, few or many, or a class for an expanded clone.

clone_size,v_call,d_call,j_call,cdr3_aa,cdr3_nt
many,TRBV4-3,TRBD2,TRBJ2-1,CASSQAWTSGYNEQFF,TGCGCCAGCAGCCAAGCATGGACTAGCGGATACAATGAGCAGTTCTTC
many,TRBV28,TRBD2,TRBJ2-3,CASSPRTSGAGDTQYF,TGTGCCAGCAGCCCTAGAACTAGCGGGGCTGGGGATACGCAGTATTTT
many,TRBV20-1,TRBD2,TRBJ2-5,CSARDRVAGDGETQYF,TGCAGTGCTAGAGATCGAGTAGCGGGAGACGGGGAGACCCAGTACTTC
NA,TRBV7-9,NA,TRBJ2-6,CASSLEGVQASQSGANVLTF,TGTGCCAGCAGCTTAGAGGGTGTGCAGGCCTCCCAATCTGGGGCCAACGTCCTGACTTTC
many,TRBV13,TRBD1,TRBJ2-2,CASSPTGANTGELFF,TGTGCCAGCAGCCCGACAGGGGCGAACACCGGGGAGCTGTTTTTT
many,TRBV6-1,TRBD1,TRBJ1-1,CASRGTGPTEAFF,TGTGCCAGCAGGGGGACAGGGCCTACTGAAGCTTTCTTT
many,TRBV20-1,NA,TRBJ2-7,CSARVWGDRNEQYF,TGCAGTGCTAGAGTGTGGGGAGATCGGAACGAGCAGTACTTC
NA,TRBV20-1,TRBD1,TRBJ1-4,CSARAGQGSMFF,TGCAGTGCTAGAGCGGGACAGGGATCGATGTTTTTT
many,TRBV2,NA,TRBJ1-1,CASSESTVNTEAFF,TGTGCCAGCAGTGAATCGACGGTGAACACTGAAGCTTTCTTT
many,TRBV7-2,TRBD2,TRBJ2-7,CASSRLASLLEQYF,TGTGCCAGCAGCCGACTAGCCAGCTTGTTGGAGCAGTACTTC
few,TRBV20-1,TRBD2,TRBJ2-2,CSANSGPGELFF,TGCAGTGCCAATAGCGGGCCCGGGGAGCTGTTTTTT
many,TRBV30,NA,TRBJ1-3,CAWSRDSGNTIYF,TGTGCCTGGTCCCGGGACTCTGGAAACACCATATATTTT
NA,TRBV3-1,NA,TRBJ1-5,CASSQARGGQPQHF,TGTGCCAGCAGCCAAGCGAGGGGGGGGCAGCCCCAGCATTTT
NA,TRBV29-1,TRBD2,TRBJ2-3,CSVCLIGTSGRRPTDTQYF,TGCAGCGTCTGTTTGATCGGGACTAGCGGGAGGCGGCCCACAGATACGCAGTATTTT
NA,TRBV19,NA,TRBJ1-5,CASSMTPRGIQPQHF,TGTGCCAGTAGTATGACGCCGCGGGGAATCCAGCCCCAGCATTTT
many,TRBV6-2/TRBV6-3,NA,TRBJ1-2,CASSSFDLTMGYTF,TGTGCCAGCAGCTCCTTCGACCTTACGATGGGCTACACCTTC
NA,TRBV11-2,TRBD2,TRBJ2-2,CASSQDLWTGGSNTGELFF,TGTGCCAGCAGCCAAGATTTGTGGACGGGAGGGTCGAACACCGGGGAGCTGTTTTTT
many,TRBV14,TRBD1,TRBJ1-1,CASSRGDRAEAFF,TGTGCCAGCAGCCGAGGGGACAGGGCTGAAGCTTTCTTT
many,TRBV28,NA,TRBJ1-1,CASSAGIHTEAFF,TGTGCCAGCAGCGCCGGGATTCACACTGAAGCTTTCTTT
many,TRBV6-1,NA,TRBJ2-5,CASGEEGQFSQETQYF,TGTGCCAGCGGAGAGGAAGGACAGTTCTCCCAAGAGACCCAGTACTTC
many,TRBV5-1,NA,TRBJ2-1,CASSLIPENEQFF,TGCGCCAGCAGCCTAATCCCAGAGAATGAGCAGTTCTTC
NA,TRBV28,NA,TRBJ1-1,CAGSLWADSSTEAFF,TGTGCCGGCAGTTTATGGGCCGACAGCAGCACTGAAGCTTTCTTT
many,TRBV7-9,NA,TRBJ2-1,CASSLAVGSYNEQFF,TGTGCCAGCAGCTTAGCCGTAGGATCCTACAATGAGCAGTTCTTC
many,TRBV6-5,NA,TRBJ2-2,CASSYGRGWRDTGELFF,TGTGCCAGCAGTTATGGGCGGGGTTGGCGAGACACCGGGGAGCTGTTTTTT
few,TRBV20-1,NA,TRBJ2-1,CSANSGGLTYNEQFF,TGCAGTGCCAACTCCGGGGGCCTAACCTACAATGAGCAGTTCTTC
few,TRBV19,NA,TRBJ2-2,CASSIGGVAGTGELFF,TGTGCCAGTAGTATAGGAGGGGTTGCAGGCACCGGGGAGCTGTTTTTT
NA,TRBV9,NA,TRBJ2-3,CASSVGRFTDTQYF,TGTGCCAGCAGCGTCGGACGGTTCACAGATACGCAGTATTTT
many,TRBV7-3,TRBD2,TRBJ2-1,CASSLLAGEIYNEQFF,TGTGCCAGCAGCTTATTGGCGGGAGAGATCTACAATGAGCAGTTCTTC
few,TRBV10-3,TRBD1,TRBJ1-2,CAISETTGGLVYGYTF,TGTGCCATCAGTGAGACAACAGGGGGTCTAGTCTATGGCTACACCTTC
many,TRBV6-2/TRBV6-3,NA,TRBJ2-2,CASSFQRAGELFF,TGTGCCAGCAGTTTTCAGCGTGCCGGGGAGCTGTTTTTT
many,TRBV28,NA,TRBJ1-1,CASSWDPRRENKAFF,TGTGCCAGCAGTTGGGACCCGCGCAGGGAGAATAAGGCTTTCTTT
many,TRBV18,NA,TRBJ1-1,CASSPQGAGGNTEAFF,TGTGCCAGCTCACCACAGGGTGCGGGTGGGAACACTGAAGCTTTCTTT
many,TRBV12-3/TRBV12-4,TRBD2,TRBJ2-4,CASSPNSGRAKNIQYF,TGTGCCAGCAGCCCCAATAGCGGGAGGGCCAAAAACATTCAGTACTTC
NA,TRBV24-1,TRBD2,TRBJ2-7,CATSDLWTSGGDEQYF,TGTGCCACCAGTGATTTGTGGACTAGCGGGGGGGACGAGCAGTACTTC
many,TRBV9,NA,TRBJ2-2,CASSVTGSHTGELFF,TGTGCCAGCAGCGTAACAGGGTCGCACACCGGGGAGCTGTTTTTT
many,TRBV2,TRBD2,TRBJ2-1,CASRRGLAGPSNEQFF,TGTGCCAGCAGACGGGGACTAGCGGGACCCTCCAATGAGCAGTTCTTC
few,TRBV6-1,NA,TRBJ1-2,CASSEASRVGYTF,TGTGCCAGCAGTGAAGCGAGCAGGGTTGGCTACACCTTC
many,TRBV9,TRBD1,TRBJ1-2,CASSAGQGVGGYTF,TGTGCCAGCAGCGCGGGACAGGGGGTTGGTGGCTACACCTTC
NA,TRBV15,NA,TRBJ1-2,CATSKDRNSNYGYTF,TGTGCCACCAGCAAAGACAGGAACTCTAACTATGGCTACACCTTC
many,TRBV9,TRBD1,TRBJ2-5,CASSTATGWEETQYF,TGTGCCAGCAGCACGGCGACAGGGTGGGAGGAGACCCAGTACTTC
few,TRBV18,NA,TRBJ2-5,CASSPVSGGAETQYF,TGTGCCAGCTCACCGGTCTCAGGGGGGGCGGAGACCCAGTACTTC
few,TRBV2,TRBD2,TRBJ2-3,CASSVGLGADTQYF,TGTGCCAGCAGTGTCGGACTAGGGGCAGATACGCAGTATTTT
many,TRBV20-1,TRBD1,TRBJ2-7,CSATATGKTYEQYF,TGCAGTGCTACAGCGACAGGGAAGACCTACGAGCAGTACTTC
many,TRBV3-1,NA,TRBJ1-5,CASSPDGYSNQPQHF,TGTGCCAGCAGTCCCGACGGTTATAGCAATCAGCCCCAGCATTTT
many,TRBV14,TRBD2,TRBJ2-5,CASSPPGGGEETQYF,TGTGCCAGCAGCCCTCCAGGTGGGGGGGAAGAGACCCAGTACTTC
many,TRBV29-1,TRBD1,TRBJ1-5,CSVADRATQPQHF,TGCAGCGTTGCCGACAGGGCCACTCAGCCCCAGCATTTT
many,TRBV24-1,TRBD1,TRBJ2-1,CATSESDRGYEQFF,TGTGCCACCAGTGAATCCGACAGGGGATATGAGCAGTTCTTC